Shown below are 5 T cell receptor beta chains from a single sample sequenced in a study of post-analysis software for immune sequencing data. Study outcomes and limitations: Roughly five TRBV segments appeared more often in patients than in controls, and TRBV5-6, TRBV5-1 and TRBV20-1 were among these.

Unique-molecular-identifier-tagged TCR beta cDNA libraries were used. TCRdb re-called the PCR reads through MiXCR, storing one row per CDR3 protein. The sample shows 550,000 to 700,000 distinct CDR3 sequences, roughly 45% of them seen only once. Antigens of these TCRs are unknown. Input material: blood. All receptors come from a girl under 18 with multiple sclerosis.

The CDR3 nucleotides are TGCAGTGCTCCAACGGCGGGGTACAATGAGCAGTTCTTC. This codes for CSAPTAGYNEQFF. V usage is TRBV20-1 and J usage is TRBJ2-1; D is possibly TRBD2 (6 bases). The length of the CDR3 is 13 residues. V lost 5 bases to trimming and J lost 4 bases, with 12 bases between them. Germline-derived CDR1 and CDR2 are DFQATT and SNEGSKA (reference sequence).

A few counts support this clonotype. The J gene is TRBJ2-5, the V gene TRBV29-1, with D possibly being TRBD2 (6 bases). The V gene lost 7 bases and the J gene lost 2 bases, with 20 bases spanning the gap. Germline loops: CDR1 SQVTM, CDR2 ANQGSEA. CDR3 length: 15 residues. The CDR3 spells CSATGGRAFQETQYF. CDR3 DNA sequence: TGCAGCGCTACCGGGGGTAGGGCATTTCAAGAGACCCAGTACTTC.

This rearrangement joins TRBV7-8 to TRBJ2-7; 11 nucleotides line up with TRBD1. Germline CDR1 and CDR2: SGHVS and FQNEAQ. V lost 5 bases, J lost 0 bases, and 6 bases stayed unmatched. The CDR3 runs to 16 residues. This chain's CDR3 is CASSRYGTGGSYEQYF. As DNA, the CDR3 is TGTGCCAGCAGCCGATATGGGACAGGGGGCTCCTACGAGCAGTACTTC.

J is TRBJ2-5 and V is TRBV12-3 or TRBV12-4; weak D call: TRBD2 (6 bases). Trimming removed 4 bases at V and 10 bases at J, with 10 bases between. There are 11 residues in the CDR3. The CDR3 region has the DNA TGTGCCAGCAGTTATCAGGGAGGCCAGTACTTC. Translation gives CASSYQGGQYF.

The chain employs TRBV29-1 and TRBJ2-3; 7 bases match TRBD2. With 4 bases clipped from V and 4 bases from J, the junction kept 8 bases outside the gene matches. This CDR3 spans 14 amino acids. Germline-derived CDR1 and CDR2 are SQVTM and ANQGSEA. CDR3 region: CSVVSGDLPDTQYF. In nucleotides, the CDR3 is TGCAGCGTTGTGAGCGGGGACCTTCCAGATACGCAGTATTTT.